Shown below are 28 T cell receptor beta chains from a single sample sequenced in a study of T cell responses to AZD1222 COVID-19 vaccine. Produced via immunoSEQ multiplex PCR; TCRdb's table is partial and in-frame only. The table has roughly 76,000 clones, roughly 89% seen once. The input for sequencing was peripheral blood, taken on day 0 of AZD1222 vaccination. The receptors come from an adult in good health.

This rearrangement joins TRBV7-9 to TRBJ2-5; 8 bases match TRBD1. Unmatched junction bases numbered 6, after V lost 6 bases and J lost 3 bases. The germline V gene encodes CDR1 SEHNR and CDR2 FQNEAQ (reference sequence). CDR3 length: 14 residues. The CDR3: CASSWDRSKETQYF. DNA of the CDR3: TGTGCCAGCAGTTGGGACAGGAGCAAAGAGACCCAGTACTTC. Combining the CDR3 with reference TRBV7-9 and TRBJ2-5 gives the whole variable domain DTGVSQNPRHKITKRGQNVTFRCDPISEHNRLYWYRQTLGQGPEFLTYFQNEAQLEKSRLLSDRFSAERPKGSFSTLEIQRTEQGDSAMYLCASSWDRSKETQYFGPGTRLLVL.

The chain has TRBV11-3 and TRBJ2-3, with 14 bases matching TRBD2. J gave up 0 bases and V 6 bases, and 5 bases lay outside the gene matches. The CDR3 sequence is 17 residues long. Germline V gene sequence: CDR1 SGHNT, CDR2 YENEEA. The CDR3 nucleotides read TGTGCCAGCAGTCCCGGGACTAGCGGGGGAAGCACAGATACGCAGTATTTT. Its translation: CASSPGTSGGSTDTQYF.

This chain joins TRBV4-1 and TRBJ1-5, with D uncertain. The germline gives CDR1 MGHRA, CDR2 YSYEKL. V was shortened by 4 bases and J by 1 base, with 11 bases between the two germline ends. The length of the CDR3 is 15 residues. CDR3 amino acids: CASSLEGWSNQPQHF. The CDR3 DNA follows: TGCGCCAGCAGCCTTGAGGGATGGAGCAATCAGCCCCAGCATTTT.

V is TRBV7-9 and J is TRBJ1-2; TRBD1 aligns across 7 bases. Germline values: CDR1 SEHNR, CDR2 FQNEAQ (reference sequence). Trimming removed 3 bases from V and 7 bases from J; junction bases left unmatched: 11. CDR3 length: 15 amino acids. The CDR3 is CASSFRPTGFVGYTF. In DNA, the CDR3 is TGTGCCAGCAGCTTCCGACCGACAGGGTTCGTTGGCTACACCTTC.

This sequence joins TRBV7-9 and TRBJ2-1; 10 bases are a match to TRBD2. Germline V CDR1 and CDR2: SEHNR, FQNEAQ (reference sequence). The CDR3 is made up of 14 amino acids. The trim removed 5 bases at V and 6 bases at J, leaving 4 bases unmatched. CDR3 in amino acids: CASSQGLAVNEQFF. The CDR3 DNA sequence: TGTGCCAGCAGCCAAGGACTAGCGGTCAATGAGCAGTTCTTC.

The chain couples TRBV3-1 (or the pseudogene TRBV3-2) to TRBJ2-7; the match to TRBD1 covers 9 bases. The CDR3 contains 15 residues. The J segment lost 2 bases and the V segment lost 1 base, leaving 3 bases of the junction unmatched. Germline CDR1 is LGHDT and CDR2 is YNNKEL (reference sequence). Here the CDR3 reads CASSQGTGETYEQYF. In DNA form, the CDR3 reads TGTGCCAGCAGCCAAGGGACAGGGGAAACCTACGAGCAGTACTTC.

CDR3 region: CASSLSARGGGEQYF. The CDR3 coding sequence is TGCGCCAGCAGCTTGTCCGCCAGGGGAGGCGGCGAGCAGTACTTC. The chain couples TRBV5-1 to TRBJ2-7; perhaps D is TRBD1 or TRBD2 (6 bases each). The germline gives CDR1 SGHRS, CDR2 YFSETQ. V lost 1 base, J lost 6 bases, and 17 bases lay in between. The CDR3 spans 15 residues.

The J gene is TRBJ1-1, the V gene TRBV29-1; maybe TRBD1 (6 bases). V shed 7 bases and J shed 2 bases, with 11 bases lying between them. The CDR3 loop spans 12 amino acids. Germline V gene data show CDR1 as SQVTM and CDR2 as ANQGSEA. The CDR3 DNA reads TGCAGCGGGGGGGGCGGCAACACTGAAGCTTTCTTT. Its translation is CSGGGGNTEAFF.

The J gene is TRBJ1-4, the V gene TRBV4-2; D possibly corresponds to TRBD1 (5 bases). Trimming cost V 1 base and J 3 bases, with 12 bases left between them. CDR1 is LGHNA and CDR2 is YNFKEQ in the germline V gene. The CDR3 has 16 amino acids. The CDR3 region has the DNA TGTGCCAGCAGCCAAGCAGGAGGGGCAGCTAATGAAAAACTGTTTTTT. Its protein product is CASSQAGGAANEKLFF.

The CDR3 nucleotides are TGTGCCAGCAGCTTTGGCCCCGGGTGGACAGATACGCAGTATTTT. Amino acid sequence: CASSFGPGWTDTQYF. The J gene is TRBJ2-3, the V gene TRBV5-6; no firm D call. This CDR3 is 15 amino acids long. CDR1 SGHDT and CDR2 YYEEEE come from the germline V gene. The V end lost 2 bases, the J end lost 3 bases, and 13 bases lay between the germline ends. The full variable domain, completed using reference TRBV5-6 and TRBJ2-3, is DAGVTQSPTHLIKTRGQQVTLRCSPKSGHDTVSWYQQALGQGPQFIFQYYEEEERQRGNFPDRFSGHQFPNYSSELNVNALLLGDSALYLCASSFGPGWTDTQYFGPGTRLTVL.

This chain uses TRBV29-1 with TRBJ2-1; D ambiguous. V was cut by 3 bases and J by 2 bases, with 11 bases left in between. The CDR3 consists of 14 residues. The germline CDR1 and CDR2 sequences are SQVTM and ANQGSEA. The CDR3 sequence is CSVEVGSTYNEQFF. The CDR3, as DNA: TGCAGCGTTGAGGTCGGCAGTACCTACAATGAGCAGTTCTTC.

The chain uses TRBV28 and TRBJ1-2; no definite D call. The CDR3 consists of 13 residues. Germline values: CDR1 MDHEN, CDR2 SYDVKM. With 7 bases removed from V and 2 bases from J, the gap between germline ends came to 11 bases. DNA of the CDR3: TGTGCCAGCATTACGGGCGCGAACTATGGCTACACCTTC. It specifies CASITGANYGYTF.

The rearrangement uses TRBV25-1 and TRBJ1-4; 7 nucleotides agree with TRBD1. CDR3 length: 14 amino acids. J lost 7 bases, V lost 6 bases, and 8 bases had no gene match. Per the germline V gene, CDR1 is MGHDK and CDR2 is SYGVNS. The CDR3 DNA reads TGTGCCAGCAGGACCTCGGGACAGTCTGAAAAACTGTTTTTT. It yields the protein CASRTSGQSEKLFF. The complete variable domain, with remaining parts taken from reference TRBV25-1 and TRBJ1-4, reads EADIYQTPRYLVIGTGKKITLECSQTMGHDKMYWYQQDPGMELHLIHYSYGVNSTEKGDLSSESTVSRIRTEHFPLTLESARPSHTSQYLCASRTSGQSEKLFFGSGTQLSVL.

This chain joins TRBV18 and TRBJ1-4, with D uncertain. The CDR3 has 12 residues. Germline CDR1 is KGHSH and CDR2 is LQKENI. V shed 6 bases and J shed 6 bases, with 8 bases lying between them. The CDR3 loop reads CASSRSDEKLFF. CDR3 nucleotides: TGTGCCAGCTCCCGGTCCGATGAAAAACTGTTTTTT.

This chain uses TRBV9 with TRBJ1-1, with 7 bases that match TRBD1. V lost 3 bases, J lost 3 bases, and 5 bases stayed unmatched. The CDR3 runs 14 residues. Per the germline V gene, CDR1 is SGDLS and CDR2 is YYNGEE. The CDR3: CASSGQGRDTEAFF. The CDR3 DNA follows: TGTGCCAGCAGCGGACAGGGTCGGGACACTGAAGCTTTCTTT.

The V and J genes are TRBV11-3 and TRBJ2-3, with 8 bases aligning to TRBD1. The CDR3 length is 15 residues. Trimming removed 5 bases from V and 0 bases from J; junction bases left unmatched: 4. Germline-derived CDR1 and CDR2 are SGHNT and YENEEA. In DNA form, the CDR3 reads TGTGCCAGCAGCGACAGGGGTCCAAGCACAGATACGCAGTATTTT. Encoded protein: CASSDRGPSTDTQYF.

The chain uses TRBV9 and TRBJ2-7; D is perhaps TRBD2 (5 bases). CDR1 is SGDLS and CDR2 is YYNGEE in the germline V gene. V was shortened by 0 bases and J by 2 bases, with 9 bases between the two germline ends. The CDR3 is 14 amino acids. In nucleotides, the CDR3 is TGTGCCAGCAGCGTAGACGGGAATACCTACGAGCAGTACTTC. This codes for CASSVDGNTYEQYF.

The DNA of the CDR3 is TGCGCCAGCAGCTTGGCATTGTCAGATACGCAGTATTTT. Amino acids: CASSLALSDTQYF. The chain uses TRBV5-1 and TRBJ2-3; no firm D call. V was clipped by 0 bases and J by 4 bases, with 6 bases between them. Looked up from germline, CDR1 is SGHRS and CDR2 is YFSETQ. This CDR3 has 13 residues.

The chain combines TRBV2 with TRBJ1-5; no clear D gene. The V gene's germline CDR1 is SNHLY and CDR2 FYNNEI. The V gene lost 6 bases and the J gene lost 0 bases, with 12 bases spanning the gap. The CDR3 consists of 15 residues. CDR3 sequence reads: CASSVQAISNQPQHF. The CDR3 DNA sequence: TGTGCCAGCAGCGTTCAAGCGATTAGCAATCAGCCCCAGCATTTT.

The V call is TRBV18, the J call TRBJ2-7; D unresolved. This CDR3 contains 13 residues. Per the germline V gene, CDR1 is KGHSH and CDR2 is LQKENI. V dropped 3 bases and J dropped 0 bases, with 6 bases sitting between them. In DNA form, the CDR3 reads TGTGCCAGCTCACCCCAGAGCTCCTACGAGCAGTACTTC. Protein: CASSPQSSYEQYF.

This clone has more than one count but fewer than ten. The chain combines TRBV5-4 with TRBJ1-2, with TRBD1 matching over 7 bases. The germline V gene encodes CDR1 SGHNT and CDR2 YYREEE (reference sequence). Trimming removed 0 bases from V and 8 bases from J; junction bases left unmatched: 4. This CDR3 is 13 amino acids long. The CDR3 reads CASSLDRGEGYTF. The CDR3 DNA follows: TGTGCCAGCAGCTTGGACAGGGGTGAAGGCTACACCTTC.

This chain joins TRBV28 and TRBJ1-6; the D is unclear. Looked up from germline, CDR1 is MDHEN and CDR2 is SYDVKM. Trimming removed 1 base at V and 10 bases at J, with 14 bases between. This CDR3 region has 15 residues. As DNA, the CDR3 is TGTGCCAGCAGTTTATATGAGGGTATGGGGTCACCCCTCCACTTT. Translated: CASSLYEGMGSPLHF.

This chain uses TRBV18 with TRBJ2-7, with no clear D. V was clipped by 2 bases and J by 0 bases, with 11 bases between them. The CDR3 runs 15 residues. Germline V CDR1 and CDR2: KGHSH, LQKENI. The CDR3 region is CASSPGASYSYEQYF. The CDR3 DNA sequence: TGTGCCAGCTCACCAGGTGCCTCCTACTCCTACGAGCAGTACTTC.

The chain combines TRBV10-2 with TRBJ2-7; no clear D gene. V was trimmed by 3 bases and J by 6 bases, leaving 15 bases between them. This CDR3 contains 14 residues. In germline, CDR1 is WSHSY, CDR2 SAAADI. CDR3 in amino acids: CASSDVLNDGEQYF. The CDR3 DNA reads TGCGCCAGCAGTGATGTACTTAACGATGGCGAGCAGTACTTC.

The chain uses TRBV2 and TRBJ2-7; D may be TRBD1 (6 bases). Germline lookup yields CDR1 SNHLY and CDR2 FYNNEI. With 8 bases removed from V and 4 bases from J, the gap between germline ends came to 12 bases. The CDR3 length is 12 residues. CDR3 sequence: CASGTGMYEQYF. In DNA, the CDR3 is TGTGCCAGCGGAACAGGGATGTACGAGCAGTACTTC.

The chain recombines TRBV5-1 with TRBJ2-1; 11 positions match TRBD2. J gave up 8 bases and V 4 bases, and 8 bases lay outside the gene matches. In germline, CDR1 is SGHRS, CDR2 YFSETQ. This CDR3 has 15 residues. CDR3 residues: CASSRTSGSEYEQFF. The CDR3 bases are TGCGCCAGCAGCCGAACTAGCGGGAGTGAGTATGAGCAGTTCTTC.

V is TRBV7-8 and J is TRBJ2-1; 8 bases map to TRBD1. Germline V lookup: CDR1 SGHVS, CDR2 FQNEAQ. V lost 3 bases and J lost 0; bases outside the gene matches: 4. The CDR3 has 16 amino acids. CDR3 sequence (DNA): TGTGCCAGCAGCTTTACAGGGGGGAGCTCCTACAATGAGCAGTTCTTC. Residues: CASSFTGGSSYNEQFF.

The chain links TRBV6-5 to TRBJ1-1; D unresolved. The germline V and J ends were trimmed by 7 bases and 4 bases, with 13 bases remaining between them. Germline lookup yields CDR1 MNHEY and CDR2 SVGAGI. CDR3 size: 13 residues. CDR3 region: CASTLDPSTEAFF. The CDR3 nucleotides are TGTGCCAGCACCCTTGACCCGAGCACTGAAGCTTTCTTT.